Following are 14 T cell receptor beta chains from one sample sequenced in a study of shared T cell receptors in the human thymus. The repertoire was sequenced with immunoSEQ multiplex PCR; TCRdb's copy has only in-frame clones and lacks some. This sample yields over 450,000 clones, of which roughly 74% are seen a single time; 0.013% belongs to the top ten. The data were also submitted as part of a second study, on human thymus T cells.

The sample comprised thymocytes. These receptors came from a boy younger than two with a congenital heart defect.

This chain's CDR3 is CASSSQAEAFF. CDR3 coding DNA: TGTGCCAGTAGTAGCCAGGCTGAAGCTTTCTTT. The chain carries TRBV19 and TRBJ1-1; D unclear. This CDR3 comprises 11 residues. V was cut by 4 bases and J by 6 bases, with 6 bases left in between. The germline CDR1 and CDR2 sequences are LNHDA and SQIVND (reference sequence).

This clone came up a few times. This CDR3 is CASSQDPQKGDYEQYF. DNA for the CDR3: TGTGCCAGCAGCCAAGACCCCCAGAAGGGAGACTACGAGCAGTACTTC. This rearrangement joins TRBV4-2 to TRBJ2-7; tentatively, D is TRBD2 (5 bases). With 0 bases removed from V and 3 bases from J, the gap between germline ends came to 15 bases. The CDR3 runs to 16 residues. Germline V lookup: CDR1 LGHNA, CDR2 YNFKEQ.

The V gene is TRBV5-1, the J gene TRBJ1-4, with 11 bases that match TRBD1. Germline V gives CDR1 SGHRS, CDR2 YFSETQ. Germline trimming cut 4 bases from V and 8 bases from J; bases unmatched to any gene: 7. The CDR3 has 15 amino acids. This CDR3 is CASSPQGQGDEKLFF. The CDR3 region has the DNA TGCGCCAGCAGCCCACAGGGACAGGGGGACGAAAAACTGTTTTTT.

The chain links TRBV7-2 to TRBJ2-3; 7 positions match TRBD1. This CDR3 is built from 14 residues. V was clipped by 6 bases and J by 0 bases; unmatched bases: 3. Germline CDR1 reads SGHTA; CDR2 reads FQGNSA. DNA for the CDR3: TGTGCCAGCAGGAGGGACAGAAGCACAGATACGCAGTATTTT. It codes for CASRRDRSTDTQYF.

This clone was seen a single time. V is TRBV7-9 and J is TRBJ2-2, with 7 bases that match TRBD1. CDR3 length: 17 residues. Germline CDR1 reads SEHNR; CDR2 reads FQNEAQ (reference sequence). V trimming: 3 bases; J trimming: 0 bases; junction bases outside the gene matches: 7. This chain's CDR3 is CASSLRRGGANTGELFF. The DNA for the CDR3 is TGTGCCAGCAGCTTGAGACGAGGGGGCGCGAACACCGGGGAGCTGTTTTTT.

The V and J genes are TRBV6-5 and TRBJ1-4; D is unclear. V dropped 7 bases and J dropped 4 bases, with 13 bases sitting between them. The CDR3 is made up of 14 amino acids. CDR1 is MNHEY and CDR2 is SVGAGI in the germline V gene. The CDR3 sequence: CASTKTEDNEKLFF. The DNA for the CDR3 is TGTGCCAGCACTAAAACAGAAGATAATGAAAAACTGTTTTTT.

The chain joins TRBV11-2 to TRBJ1-5; 8 bases are a match to TRBD1. Trimming took 1 base from V and 9 from J; bases not matched to a gene: 8. The CDR3 totals 15 residues. Germline-derived CDR1 and CDR2 are SGHAT and FQNNGV. This CDR3 reads CASSLGQGLGRPQHF. The CDR3 region has the DNA TGTGCCAGCAGCTTAGGACAGGGGCTAGGAAGGCCCCAGCATTTT.

Written as DNA, the CDR3 is TGTGCCCTTCCTCGGGGTGAAAAACTGTTTTTT. The encoded protein is CALPRGEKLFF. The chain links TRBV30 to TRBJ1-4; D is uncertain. Germline V CDR1 and CDR2: GTSNPN, SVGIG (reference sequence). The V and J ends lost 8 bases and 7 bases respectively, with 11 bases between them. This CDR3 has 11 residues.

This clone has just one count. This chain joins TRBV27 and TRBJ2-5; possible D gene TRBD1, 9 bases. This CDR3 has 17 residues. V gave up 5 bases and J gave up 8 bases, with 27 bases separating them. CDR1 is MNHEY and CDR2 is SMNVEV in the germline V gene (reference sequence). The CDR3 spells CASSPSPGQGLGGTQYF. CDR3 in DNA: TGTGCCAGCAGTCCTAGCCCGGGACAGGGACTAGGTGGTACCCAGTACTTC.

The V call is TRBV29-1, the J call TRBJ1-4; no clear D gene. The CDR3 length is 9 residues. V was cut by 5 bases and J by 10 bases, with 5 bases left in between. The germline gives CDR1 SQVTM, CDR2 ANQGSEA. In DNA, the CDR3 is TGCAGCGTTCCCGTAAAACTGTTTTTT. Translation gives CSVPVKLFF.

This CDR3 is CASSQDHSNYGYTF. In nucleotides, the CDR3 is TGCGCCAGCAGCCAAGACCACAGTAACTATGGCTACACCTTC. V is TRBV4-1 and J is TRBJ1-2; D is ambiguous. Germline CDR1 reads MGHRA; CDR2 reads YSYEKL. V gave up 0 bases and J gave up 1 base, with 6 bases separating them. The CDR3 runs 14 residues.

This chain uses TRBV5-4 with TRBJ2-7; weak D call: TRBD1 (6 bases). The CDR3 is made up of 16 amino acids. V lost 4 bases and J 1 base, leaving 18 bases between the germline ends. CDR1 and CDR2 (germline): SGHNT, YYREEE (reference sequence). The CDR3 protein is CASSNGDRSWSYEQYF. CDR3 bases: TGTGCCAGCAGCAATGGCGACAGGAGTTGGTCCTACGAGCAGTACTTC.

This chain links TRBV18 with TRBJ2-3; 8 bases are a match to TRBD2. J gave up 2 bases and V 5 bases, and 3 bases lay outside the gene matches. In germline, CDR1 is KGHSH, CDR2 LQKENI. The CDR3 loop spans 14 amino acids. The CDR3 sequence: CASSKAGDTDTQYF. The CDR3 region has the DNA TGTGCCAGCTCAAAAGCGGGGGACACAGATACGCAGTATTTT.

The chain links TRBV29-1 to TRBJ2-7; 7 bases align to TRBD1. Trimming at V came to 7 bases and at J to 7 bases, leaving 13 bases not matched to a gene. The germline gives CDR1 SQVTM, CDR2 ANQGSEA. This CDR3 has 13 residues. The CDR3 spells CSAVRGKGDEQYF. CDR3 bases: TGCAGCGCCGTCAGGGGGAAGGGAGATGAGCAGTACTTC.